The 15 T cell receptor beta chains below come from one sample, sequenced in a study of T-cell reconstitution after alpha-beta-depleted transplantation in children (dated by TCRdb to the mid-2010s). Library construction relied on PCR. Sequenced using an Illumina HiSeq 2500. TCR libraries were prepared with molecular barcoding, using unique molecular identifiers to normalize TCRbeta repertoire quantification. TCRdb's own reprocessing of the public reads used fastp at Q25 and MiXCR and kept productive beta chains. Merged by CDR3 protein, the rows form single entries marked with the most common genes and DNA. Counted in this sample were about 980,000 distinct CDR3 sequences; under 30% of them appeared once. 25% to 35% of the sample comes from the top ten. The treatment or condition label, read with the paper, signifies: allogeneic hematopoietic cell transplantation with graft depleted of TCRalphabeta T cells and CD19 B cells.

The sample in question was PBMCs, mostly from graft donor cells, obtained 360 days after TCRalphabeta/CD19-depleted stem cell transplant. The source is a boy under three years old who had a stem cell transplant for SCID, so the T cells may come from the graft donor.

CDR3 sequence reads: CASSWGQFYNSPLHF. CDR3 coding DNA: TGCGCCAGCAGCTGGGGACAGTTTTATAATTCACCCCTCCACTTT. The V gene is TRBV5-1, the J gene TRBJ1-6; 7 positions agree with TRBD1. V shed 3 bases, J shed 4 bases, and the junction held 4 bases outside the gene matches. This CDR3 is built from 15 residues. Per the germline V gene, CDR1 is SGHRS and CDR2 is YFSETQ. Full variable domain (outside the CDR3, taken from reference TRBV5-1 and TRBJ1-6): KAGVTQTPRYLIKTRGQQVTLSCSPISGHRSVSWYQQTPGQGLQFLFEYFSETQRNKGNFPGRFSGRQFSNSRSEMNVSTLELGDSALYLCASSWGQFYNSPLHFGNGTRLTVT.

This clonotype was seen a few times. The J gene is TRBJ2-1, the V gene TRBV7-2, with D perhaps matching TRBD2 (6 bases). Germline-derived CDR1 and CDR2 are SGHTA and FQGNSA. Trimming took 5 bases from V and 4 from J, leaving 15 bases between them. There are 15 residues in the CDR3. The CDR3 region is CASSPRGGFYNEQFF. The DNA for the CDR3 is TGTGCCAGCAGCCCTAGGGGAGGATTTTACAATGAGCAGTTCTTC.

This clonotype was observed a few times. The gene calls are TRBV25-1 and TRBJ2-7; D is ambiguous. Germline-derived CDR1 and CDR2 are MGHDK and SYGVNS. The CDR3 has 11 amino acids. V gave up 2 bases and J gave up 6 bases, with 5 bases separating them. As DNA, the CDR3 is TGTGCCAGCAGTGAACTCGCCGAGCAGTACTTC. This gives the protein CASSELAEQYF.

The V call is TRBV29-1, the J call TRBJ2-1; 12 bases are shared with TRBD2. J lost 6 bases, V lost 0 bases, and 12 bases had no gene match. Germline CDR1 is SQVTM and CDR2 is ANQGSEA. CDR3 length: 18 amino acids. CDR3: CSVEDPFLAGGPSNEQFF. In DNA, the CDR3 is TGCAGCGTTGAAGATCCCTTCCTAGCGGGGGGGCCTTCCAATGAGCAGTTCTTC.

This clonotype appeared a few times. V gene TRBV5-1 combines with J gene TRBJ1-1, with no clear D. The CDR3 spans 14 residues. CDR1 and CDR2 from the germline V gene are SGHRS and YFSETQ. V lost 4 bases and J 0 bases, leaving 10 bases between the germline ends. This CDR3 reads CASSPKALNTEAFF. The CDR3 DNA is TGCGCCAGCAGCCCAAAGGCCCTGAACACTGAAGCTTTCTTT.

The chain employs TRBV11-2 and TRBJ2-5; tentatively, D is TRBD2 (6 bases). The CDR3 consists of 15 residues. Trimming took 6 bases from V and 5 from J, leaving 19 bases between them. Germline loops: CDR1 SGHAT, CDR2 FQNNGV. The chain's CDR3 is CASSLSGTSAETQYF. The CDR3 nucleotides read TGTGCCAGCAGTTTATCCGGGACTTCGGCGGAGACCCAGTACTTC.

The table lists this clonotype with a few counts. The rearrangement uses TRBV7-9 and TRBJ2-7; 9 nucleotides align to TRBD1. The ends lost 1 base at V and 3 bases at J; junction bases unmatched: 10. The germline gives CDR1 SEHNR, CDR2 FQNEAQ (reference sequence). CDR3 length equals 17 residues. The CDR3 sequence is CASSLDGTGRRIYEQYF. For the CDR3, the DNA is TGTGCCAGCAGCTTAGACGGGACAGGGAGACGCATCTACGAGCAGTACTTC.

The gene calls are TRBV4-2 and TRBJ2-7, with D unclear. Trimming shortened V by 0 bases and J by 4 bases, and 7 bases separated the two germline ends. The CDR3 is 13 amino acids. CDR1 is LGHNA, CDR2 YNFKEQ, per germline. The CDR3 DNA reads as TGTGCCAGCAGCCAAGACGGGCCTTACGAGCAGTACTTC. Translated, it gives CASSQDGPYEQYF.

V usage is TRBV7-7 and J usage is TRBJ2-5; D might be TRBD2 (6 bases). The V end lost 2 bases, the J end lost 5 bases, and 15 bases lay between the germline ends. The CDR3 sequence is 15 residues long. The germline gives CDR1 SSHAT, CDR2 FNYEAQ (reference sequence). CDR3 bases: TGTGCCAGCAGCTTATACCCCCGGGCGGGGGAGACCCAGTACTTC. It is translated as CASSLYPRAGETQYF.

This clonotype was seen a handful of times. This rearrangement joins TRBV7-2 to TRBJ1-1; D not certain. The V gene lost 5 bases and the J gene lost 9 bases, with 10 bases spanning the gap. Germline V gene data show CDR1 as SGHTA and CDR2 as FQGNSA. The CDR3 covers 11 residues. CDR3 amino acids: CASSPNSQAFF. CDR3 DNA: TGTGCCAGCAGCCCTAACTCACAAGCTTTCTTT.

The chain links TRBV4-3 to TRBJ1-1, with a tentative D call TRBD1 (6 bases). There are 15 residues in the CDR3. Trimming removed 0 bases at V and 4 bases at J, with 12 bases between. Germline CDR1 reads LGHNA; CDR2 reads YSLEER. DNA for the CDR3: TGCGCCAGCAGCCAAGATCAAGGGGGGGTCACTGAAGCTTTCTTT. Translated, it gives CASSQDQGGVTEAFF.

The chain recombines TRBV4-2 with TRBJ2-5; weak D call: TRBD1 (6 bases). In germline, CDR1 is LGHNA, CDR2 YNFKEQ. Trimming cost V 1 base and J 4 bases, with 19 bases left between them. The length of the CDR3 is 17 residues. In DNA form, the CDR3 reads TGTGCCAGCAGCCAAGTCTCCAACAATGGGGGCGGAGAGACCCAGTACTTC. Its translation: CASSQVSNNGGGETQYF.

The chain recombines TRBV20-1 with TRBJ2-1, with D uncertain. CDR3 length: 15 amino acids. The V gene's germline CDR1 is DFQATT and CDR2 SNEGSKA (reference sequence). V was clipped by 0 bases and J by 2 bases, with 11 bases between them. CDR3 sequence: CSARDSLRTYNEQFF. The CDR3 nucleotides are TGCAGTGCTAGAGATTCACTCCGAACCTACAATGAGCAGTTCTTC.

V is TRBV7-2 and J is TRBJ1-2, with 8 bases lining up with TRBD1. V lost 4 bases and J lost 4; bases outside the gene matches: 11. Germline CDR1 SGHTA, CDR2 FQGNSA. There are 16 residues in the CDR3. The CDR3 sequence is CASSSWGTGKIYGYTF. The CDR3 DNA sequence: TGTGCCAGCAGCTCGTGGGGGACAGGAAAGATCTATGGCTACACCTTC.

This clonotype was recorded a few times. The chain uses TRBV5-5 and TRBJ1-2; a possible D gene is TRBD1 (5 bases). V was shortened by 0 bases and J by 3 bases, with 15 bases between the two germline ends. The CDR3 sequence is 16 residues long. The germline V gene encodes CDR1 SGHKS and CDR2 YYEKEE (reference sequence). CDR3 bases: TGTGCCAGCAGCTTGGGCCGGGCCTGGGGGGACTATGGCTACACCTTC. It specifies CASSLGRAWGDYGYTF. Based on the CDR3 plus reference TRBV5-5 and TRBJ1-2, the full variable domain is DAGVTQSPTHLIKTRGQQVTLRCSPISGHKSVSWYQQVLGQGPQFIFQYYEKEERGRGNFPDRFSARQFPNYSSELNVNALLLGDSALYLCASSLGRAWGDYGYTFGSGTRLTVV.